A selection of T cell receptor beta chains follows, all from one sample in a study of T cells in Graves' hyperthyroidism and ophthalmopathy. MiXCR was run by TCRdb on the multiplex PCR reads, yielding one entry per CDR3 protein. The sample has under 200,000 distinct CDR3 sequences, less than 10% seen once; the top ten hold over 20%. Sequencing was done on a sample of blood. The source is a woman aged 18-29 years with Graves' hyperthyroidism that later progressed to Graves' ophthalmopathy. The CDR3 runs from the conserved cysteine through the conserved F or W. A D gene is named only where the DNA matches it firmly. Not every row has a clone size; where given, it reads once, few, many or a size class.

j_gene	abundance	v_gene	d_gene	CDR3nt	CDR3aa
TRBJ1-4	few	TRBV5-1	-	TGCGCCAGCAGCTTGGACAGACAGAATGAAAAACTGTTTTTT	CASSLDRQNEKLFF
TRBJ1-2	-	TRBV18	-	TGTGCCAGCTCCCTGAACAGGGCAAATGGCTACACCTTC	CASSLNRANGYTF
TRBJ2-7	-	TRBV6-5	-	TGTGCCAGCAGTTACTCGGAGCAGGCAATGGAGCAGTACTTC	CASSYSEQAMEQYF
TRBJ2-1	many	TRBV6-5	-	TGTGCCAGCAGTTACAAGGGGACACGCTACAATGAGCAGTTCTTC	CASSYKGTRYNEQFF
TRBJ1-1	-	TRBV2	-	TGTGCCAGCATCGTACTCCAGGGAGCTGAAGCTTTCTTT	CASIVLQGAEAFF
TRBJ1-2	few	TRBV5-1	TRBD1	TGCGCCAGCAGCTTCCAACCGGGACAGGGAAGGAATGGCTACACCTTC	CASSFQPGQGRNGYTF
TRBJ2-7	many	TRBV20-1	-	TGCAGTGCTAGGGGGGGTGTTAGCGGAGCCTACGAGCAGTACTTC	CSARGGVSGAYEQYF
TRBJ2-1	-	TRBV27	TRBD1	TGTGTCAGCAGCAGAGGACAGGGATTCTACAATGAGCAGTTCTTC	CVSSRGQGFYNEQFF
TRBJ1-2	many	TRBV6-1	-	TGTGCCAGCAGTTCCCCGGGGAAGGGATATGGCTACACCTTC	CASSSPGKGYGYTF
TRBJ2-1	many	TRBV18	-	TGTGCCAGCTCACCACTATGGGGGGAGGAGCAGTTCTTC	CASSPLWGEEQFF
TRBJ1-2	few	TRBV11-2	-	TGTGCCAGCAGCTTAGCTTCTTTGATCCGAGACAACTATGGCTACACCTTC	CASSLASLIRDNYGYTF
TRBJ2-7	-	TRBV19	-	TGTGCCAGTAGTATTTCGATCGCGGGCTCCTACGAGCAGTACTTC	CASSISIAGSYEQYF
TRBJ2-5	-	TRBV6-1	-	TGTGCCAGCAGTGAAGGGCCCGCGGAGACCCAGTACTTC	CASSEGPAETQYF
TRBJ1-5	many	TRBV12-3/TRBV12-4	-	TGTGCCAGCAGTTTTAAGGAGGAGCAGCCCCAGCATTTT	CASSFKEEQPQHF
TRBJ2-2	many	TRBV28	-	TGTGCCAGCAGTTTACCGTACACCGGGGAGCTGTTTTTT	CASSLPYTGELFF
TRBJ2-3	many	TRBV7-8	-	TGTGCCAGCAGCGTACCGGGACTCACTAGCACAGATACGCAGTATTTT	CASSVPGLTSTDTQYF
TRBJ2-7	-	TRBV5-6	-	TGTGCCAGCAGCCATATCAAAACCCTACTGGCAGGAGGGCGCGAGCAGTACTTC	CASSHIKTLLAGGREQYF
TRBJ1-5	many	TRBV19	-	TGTGCCAGTAACAGGTTTGTTAGCAATCAGCCCCAGCATTTT	CASNRFVSNQPQHF
TRBJ1-1	few	TRBV2	-	TGTGCCAGCAGGGAGCAAGTGGGACACACTGAAGCTTTCTTT	CASREQVGHTEAFF
TRBJ2-3	few	TRBV12-3/TRBV12-4	TRBD2	TGTGCCAGCAGTCGGACTAGCGGGGGGGCTACAGATACGCAGTATTTT	CASSRTSGGATDTQYF
TRBJ2-7	many	TRBV30	TRBD2	TGTGCCTGGACCCCGGGAGGGTTCCTCTACGAGCAGTACTTC	CAWTPGGFLYEQYF
TRBJ1-6	many	TRBV2	-	TGTGCCAGCAGTGAAGGAGGGAGTTCTTCACCCCTCCACTTT	CASSEGGSSSPLHF
TRBJ2-5	many	TRBV30	-	TGTGCCTGGAGTCGGCGCCTCCAAGAGACCCAGTACTTC	CAWSRRLQETQYF
TRBJ1-5	many	TRBV2	-	TGTGCCAGCAGTGACTCTGAAGGGGTATTGGTGCCCCAGCATTTT	CASSDSEGVLVPQHF
TRBJ2-3	-	TRBV30	TRBD1	TGTGCCTGGGCAGGGGGAGATACGCAGTATTTT	CAWAGGDTQYF
TRBJ1-1	many	TRBV6-6	-	TGTGCCAGCAGTTACTCGTATCGCGGGCCGGTTGAAGCTTTCTTT	CASSYSYRGPVEAFF
TRBJ2-1	-	TRBV4-1	TRBD2	TGCGCCAGCAGCCACCCCCCGACTAGCGGTTACAATGAGCAGTTCTTC	CASSHPPTSGYNEQFF
TRBJ1-5	many	TRBV19	-	TGTGCCAGTAGTGGAACAGGGATAGAGCCCCAGCATTTT	CASSGTGIEPQHF
TRBJ2-1	-	TRBV12-3/TRBV12-4	TRBD2	TGTGCCAGCAGTACCCTAGCGGGAGTCTACAATGAGCAGTTCTTC	CASSTLAGVYNEQFF
TRBJ2-5	many	TRBV10-3	TRBD2	TGTGCCATCAGTGACTATGGGACTAGCGGGAAAGAGACCCAGTACTTC	CAISDYGTSGKETQYF
TRBJ2-2	many	TRBV7-3	TRBD1	TGTGCCAGCAGCCTCCAGCAGGGGGCCGGGGAGCTGTTTTTT	CASSLQQGAGELFF
TRBJ1-3	many	TRBV3-1	-	TGTGCCAGCAGCCAAGGTTCGATTGGAAACACCATATATTTT	CASSQGSIGNTIYF
TRBJ2-1	many	TRBV7-8	-	TGTGCCAGCAGCTTAGACTCTAGGTTGGCTCTTGTTCATGAGCAGTTCTTC	CASSLDSRLALVHEQFF
TRBJ1-4	few	TRBV6-1	-	TGTGCCAGCAGTGACTCTTTAGATGAAAAACTGTTTTTT	CASSDSLDEKLFF
TRBJ1-5	many	TRBV28	-	TGTGCCAGCAGTTTCAGCGGGGGTAGCAATCAGCCCCAGCATTTT	CASSFSGGSNQPQHF
TRBJ2-1	-	TRBV3-1	TRBD1	TGTGCCAGCAGCCAAGATTTCGGGACAGGGAGAGTCAATGAGCAGTTCTTC	CASSQDFGTGRVNEQFF
TRBJ2-2	-	TRBV29-1	TRBD1	TGCAGCGTCTCCGGGACAGGGAGTTCGGGCACCGGGGAGCTGTTTTTT	CSVSGTGSSGTGELFF
TRBJ1-2	many	TRBV27	-	TGTGCCAGCAGTAATTCTCCTGAATCTTATTTCTCTGGCTACACCTTC	CASSNSPESYFSGYTF
TRBJ1-1	many	TRBV20-1	-	TGCAGTGCTCCCGTCTCCGGGACTATGAACACTGAAGCTTTCTTT	CSAPVSGTMNTEAFF
TRBJ2-7	many	TRBV2	TRBD2	TGTGCCAGCAGGGATCGAGGCCTTACTAGCGGGAGGTTGGACGAGCAGTACTTC	CASRDRGLTSGRLDEQYF